The subject of this entry is one T cell receptor beta chain. Its antigen is not identified. This sample was taken from a study of cytomegalovirus exposure and HLA in healthy donors. Study-level results: CMV serostatus was the only immune exposure information that was available. When a later analysis compared HLA-associated TCR beta chains with equally common others, the HLA-associated chains turned out to be more clonally expanded and to have lower generation probabilities. Around 18,000 TCR beta sequences were associated with HLA alleles at 0.05 false discovery rate in a later analysis.

The PCR used 60 Vbeta and 13 Jbeta primers. Assay: immunoSEQ multiplex PCR; the TCRdb copy retains only in-frame clones and omits some. The sample consists of around 150,000 clones, roughly 80% of them appearing once. Between the trimmed V and J ends, which lost 5 bases and 0 bases, there was a span of 18 bases. The CDR3 loop spans 17 amino acids. Germline V CDR1 and CDR2: SGDLS, YYNGEE. This receptor was identified in a woman between 40 and 50 years old in good health and CMV-seropositive. The sequenced material came from PBMCs. The chain couples TRBV9 to TRBJ2-1, with no clear D. The CDR3 nucleotides are TGTGCCAGCAGTCTACCTATTAACCCGAGCTCCTACAATGAGCAGTTCTTC. Translation: CASSLPINPSSYNEQFF.